The rows below give T cell receptor beta chains drawn from one sample of a study of vaccination effects on CD4 cells after COVID-19. Sequencing was performed with immunoSEQ multiplex PCR; in TCRdb, only in-frame clones are kept and a portion is missing. The sample shows tens of thousands of clones, roughly 77% of them seen only once. What these receptors recognize is not known. This sample comprised CD4+ T cells from PBMCs cultured with HCoV-NL63 spike peptides, obtained before COVID-19 vaccination. These receptor sequences come from a human donor who had a prior SARS-CoV-2 infection. Both conserved end residues are part of each CDR3. The order of the fields is J gene, V gene, clone size, D gene, CDR3 DNA, CDR3 protein. A D gene is named only where the DNA matches it firmly. Clone size is stated in some rows and not others, as once, few, many or a class when expanded.

TRBJ1-4,TRBV4-3,NA,TRBD1,TGCGCCAGCAGCCACACTCCGGGACAGGGGAATGAAAAACTGTTTTTT,CASSHTPGQGNEKLFF
TRBJ2-7,TRBV10-3,NA,TRBD1,TGTGCCATCAGTGAGGCGGTACGGACAGGGTACGAGTACTTC,CAISEAVRTGYEYF
TRBJ1-4,TRBV2,NA,NA,TGTGCCAGCCGACTCAACTCTAATGAAAAACTGTTTTTT,CASRLNSNEKLFF
TRBJ1-1,TRBV5-4,NA,NA,TGTGCCAGCAGCTTGGACTCAGGATACACTGAAGCTTTCTTT,CASSLDSGYTEAFF
TRBJ2-3,TRBV4-1,NA,NA,TGCGCCAGCAGCCAAGTTAATTTGGTATACACAGATACGCAGTATTTT,CASSQVNLVYTDTQYF
TRBJ2-7,TRBV9,once,NA,TGTGCCAGCAGCAAAGGGAACGAGCAGTACTTC,CASSKGNEQYF
TRBJ2-3,TRBV5-1,NA,NA,TGCGCCAGCAGCTTGGGGGTAGACGTGTCCACAGATACGCAGTATTTT,CASSLGVDVSTDTQYF
TRBJ1-1,TRBV11-2,NA,TRBD1,TGTGCCAGCAGCTTGGGGACAGGGCGGGCGAACACTGAAGCTTTCTTT,CASSLGTGRANTEAFF
TRBJ2-3,TRBV7-9,NA,NA,TGTGCCAGCAGCTTAGGTGGGGGCTGGGATACGCAGTATTTT,CASSLGGGWDTQYF
TRBJ2-1,TRBV18,NA,NA,TGTGCCAGCTCACCGCAAACCTGGGGGGACAATGAGCAGTTCTTC,CASSPQTWGDNEQFF
TRBJ2-3,TRBV4-3,NA,TRBD2,TGCGCCAGCAGCCCTTGGACTAGCGGCACAGATACGCAGTATTTT,CASSPWTSGTDTQYF
TRBJ2-7,TRBV6-6,NA,NA,TGTGCCAGCAGTCCGGATAGGTGGCACGAGCAGTACTTC,CASSPDRWHEQYF
TRBJ2-7,TRBV5-4,NA,TRBD2,TGTGCCAGCAGCTTGGGATCTAGCGGGGGATCCTACGAGCAGTACTTC,CASSLGSSGGSYEQYF
TRBJ1-2,TRBV28,NA,NA,TGTGCCAGCAGTTTAAACAACTATGGCTACACCTTC,CASSLNNYGYTF
TRBJ1-1,TRBV5-4,NA,NA,TGTGCCAGCAGCTTGGCCTCAGGGATGAACACTGAAGCTTTCTTT,CASSLASGMNTEAFF
TRBJ2-2,TRBV5-1,NA,TRBD2,TGCGCCAGCAGCGAAGGGACTAGCGGGTCCTACACCGGGGAGCTGTTTTTT,CASSEGTSGSYTGELFF
TRBJ2-5,TRBV7-9,NA,TRBD2,TGTGCCAGCAGCCCATCAGCGGGGTTGGAGACCCAGTACTTC,CASSPSAGLETQYF
TRBJ1-1,TRBV2,once,NA,TGTGCCAGCAGTAATGACCTGGGAATGAACACTGAAGCTTTCTTT,CASSNDLGMNTEAFF
TRBJ2-7,TRBV5-4,NA,TRBD2,TGTGCCAGCAGCGTCGAGCGGGGGGAGGGAGAGCAGTACTTC,CASSVERGEGEQYF
TRBJ1-2,TRBV11-2,NA,NA,TGTGCCAGCAGCTTAGAAAACTATGGCTACACCTTC,CASSLENYGYTF
TRBJ1-1,TRBV24-1,medium-sized,NA,TGTGCCACCTCACATCAGGCGAACACTGAAGCTTTCTTT,CATSHQANTEAFF
TRBJ2-3,TRBV3-1/TRBV3-2,NA,TRBD2,TGTGCCAGCAGCCGCGGGAGTGGGGCAGATACGCAGTATTTT,CASSRGSGADTQYF
TRBJ1-6,TRBV7-3,NA,NA,TGTGCCAGCAGCTTACAGCCGGGGTCACCCCTCCACTTT,CASSLQPGSPLHF
TRBJ1-4,TRBV6-6,NA,NA,TGTGCCAGCAGTCGAGGGACCTTTAATGAAAAACTGTTTTTT,CASSRGTFNEKLFF
TRBJ2-1,TRBV7-2,NA,NA,TGTGCCAGCCGACCGCAGGGAGCCTACAATGAGCAGTTCTTC,CASRPQGAYNEQFF
TRBJ2-3,TRBV12-3/TRBV12-4,NA,NA,TGTGCCAGCAGGGACAACACAGATACGCAGTATTTT,CASRDNTDTQYF
TRBJ1-6,TRBV6-5,NA,TRBD1,TGTGCCAGCAGCGGGACAGTTAATTCACCCCTCCACTTT,CASSGTVNSPLHF
TRBJ2-1,TRBV3-1/TRBV3-2,NA,TRBD1,TGTGCCAGCAGCCCACTCTTGGGGGGACAGGGGACATCAGATGAGCAGTTCTTC,CASSPLLGGQGTSDEQFF
TRBJ1-2,TRBV5-1,few,NA,TGCGCCAGCTCCCCGGGGGTTAACTATGGCTACACCTTC,CASSPGVNYGYTF
TRBJ2-1,TRBV5-5,NA,NA,TGTGCCAGCAGCTTCGGACAACTATACAATGAGCAGTTCTTC,CASSFGQLYNEQFF
TRBJ2-1,TRBV7-9,NA,TRBD2,TGTGCCAGCAGCCCTACCCCCGGGACTAGCGAGGACAATGAGCAGTTCTTC,CASSPTPGTSEDNEQFF
TRBJ2-1,TRBV7-2,NA,TRBD2,TGTGCCAGCAGCTCCACTAGCGGGGCCTACAATGAGCAGTTCTTC,CASSSTSGAYNEQFF
TRBJ2-2,TRBV7-3,NA,TRBD1,TGTGCCAGCAGCCCGCAGACAGGGGCGAACACCGGGGAGCTGTTTTTT,CASSPQTGANTGELFF
TRBJ1-2,TRBV11-3,medium-sized,TRBD1,TGTGCCAGCAGCTTTAGAGGTGGGACAGGGTCTGGCTACACCTTC,CASSFRGGTGSGYTF
TRBJ1-3,TRBV30,few,NA,TGTGCCTGGAGTGTTAATTGGCGAAACACCATATATTTT,CAWSVNWRNTIYF
TRBJ2-7,TRBV5-1,NA,NA,TGCGCCAGCAGCTCTCAAACCTACGAGCAGTACTTC,CASSSQTYEQYF
TRBJ2-3,TRBV7-2,NA,NA,TGTGCCAGCAGCCCGGAGTGGGACACAGATACGCAGTATTTT,CASSPEWDTDTQYF
TRBJ1-5,TRBV9,NA,NA,TGTGCCAGCAGCCAAGACTTAAATCAGCCCCAGCATTTT,CASSQDLNQPQHF
TRBJ2-5,TRBV5-4,NA,NA,TGTGCCAGCAGCCCCGACTTGGCGGCAGAGACCCAGTACTTC,CASSPDLAAETQYF
TRBJ2-1,TRBV3-1/TRBV3-2,NA,NA,TGTGCCAGCGGTAGAGCGGGTGCTTCCTACAATGAGCAGTTCTTC,CASGRAGASYNEQFF
TRBJ2-7,TRBV11-2,once,NA,TGTGCCAGCAGCAAAGCGGCGGTTTCCTACGAGCAGTACTTC,CASSKAAVSYEQYF
TRBJ2-7,TRBV5-1,few,TRBD1,TGCGCCAGCGCCCGTAGGACAGGGTCCCACGAGCAGTACTTC,CASARRTGSHEQYF
TRBJ1-3,TRBV7-8,NA,NA,TGTGCCAGCAGCTTAGGTATTTCGGGAAACACCATATATTTT,CASSLGISGNTIYF
TRBJ2-1,TRBV5-1,NA,TRBD2,TGCGCCAGCAGCTTGGAACTAGCGGGGGGGAATGAGCAGTTCTTC,CASSLELAGGNEQFF
TRBJ1-3,TRBV2,few,NA,TGTGCCAGCAGCGTTACAGGAAACACCATATATTTT,CASSVTGNTIYF